A selection of T cell receptor beta chains follows, all from one sample in a study of PD-L1 blockade in urothelial cancer. TCRdb's copy holds only in-frame clones and misses some; the assay was immunoSEQ multiplex PCR. Among fewer than 50,000 clones listed, approximately 86% were seen once. This material consisted of PBMCs, taken around atezolizumab (anti-PD-L1) treatment. These receptor sequences come from a man in his fifties or sixties with urothelial cancer. CDR3s include the opening cysteine and the closing phenylalanine or tryptophan. Each record gives: clone size, V gene, J gene, D gene, CDR3 protein, CDR3 DNA. The D gene is left open where the match is weak. The size entry is marked missing in some rows and otherwise reads once, few, many or a size class.

NA,TRBV19,TRBJ2-4,NA,CASTVAGKNIQYF,TGTGCCAGTACAGTTGCAGGGAAAAACATTCAGTACTTC
NA,TRBV5-6,TRBJ1-3,NA,CASSSGLLYSGNTIYF,TGTGCCAGCAGCTCGGGACTCCTGTACTCTGGAAACACCATATATTTT
NA,TRBV6-1,TRBJ2-5,TRBD1,CASSGDSQETQYF,TGTGCCAGCAGTGGGGACAGCCAAGAGACCCAGTACTTC
NA,TRBV30,TRBJ1-5,TRBD1,CAWSVGQGQPQHF,TGTGCCTGGAGTGTGGGACAGGGCCAGCCCCAGCATTTT
NA,TRBV5-1,TRBJ2-3,TRBD2,CASSLRSSGSTDTQYF,TGCGCCAGCAGCTTGCGGTCTAGCGGTAGCACAGATACGCAGTATTTT
NA,TRBV29-1,TRBJ1-4,NA,CSGGTVPSKLFF,TGCAGCGGAGGGACTGTCCCGTCGAAACTGTTTTTT
NA,TRBV4-1,TRBJ2-3,TRBD1,CASSQDGTGGGTDTQYF,TGCGCCAGCAGCCAAGATGGGACAGGGGGCGGCACAGATACGCAGTATTTT
once,TRBV6-4,TRBJ2-1,NA,CASSDGWETPSNEQFF,TGTGCCAGCAGTGACGGATGGGAGACACCTTCCAATGAGCAGTTCTTC
NA,TRBV19,TRBJ1-2,NA,CASRRTASAGNYGYTF,TGTGCCAGTAGACGGACAGCCTCGGCGGGTAACTATGGCTACACCTTC
NA,TRBV6-1,TRBJ1-2,TRBD1,CASRLRTGNGYTF,TGTGCCAGCAGGCTCCGGACAGGGAATGGCTACACCTTC
NA,TRBV27,TRBJ1-1,TRBD1,CASSLYRGPGGEAFF,TGTGCCAGCAGTTTATATAGGGGGCCGGGTGGTGAAGCTTTCTTT
NA,TRBV25-1,TRBJ1-6,NA,CASSDQDRFNSPLHF,TGTGCCAGCAGTGATCAAGACAGATTTAATTCACCCCTCCACTTT
NA,TRBV4-1,TRBJ2-2,TRBD2,CASSQRPSGNTGELFF,TGCGCCAGCAGCCAAAGGCCTAGCGGGAACACCGGGGAGCTGTTTTTT
NA,TRBV27,TRBJ2-3,TRBD2,CASSLSASGSFADTQYF,TGTGCCAGCAGTTTATCGGCTAGCGGGAGTTTCGCAGATACGCAGTATTTT
once,TRBV5-1,TRBJ2-3,NA,CASSSGPEDTQYF,TGCGCCAGCAGTTCGGGTCCGGAAGATACGCAGTATTTT
NA,TRBV5-1,TRBJ1-2,TRBD1,CASSFNRDRGGYTF,TGCGCCAGCAGCTTCAACCGGGACAGAGGAGGCTACACCTTC
medium-sized,TRBV4-2,TRBJ2-3,NA,CASSHSLGLGVSTDTQYF,TGTGCCAGCAGCCATTCTCTCGGTCTCGGGGTTAGCACAGATACGCAGTATTTT
NA,TRBV7-2,TRBJ2-3,TRBD2,CASSQQRGGTDTQYF,TGTGCCAGCAGCCAACAGCGGGGGGGTACAGATACGCAGTATTTT
NA,TRBV30,TRBJ1-1,NA,CAWSATRVNTEAFF,TGTGCCTGGAGTGCCACCCGAGTGAACACTGAAGCTTTCTTT
NA,TRBV11-2,TRBJ1-1,TRBD1,CASSPGPTGGYTEAFF,TGTGCCAGCAGCCCGGGACCGACAGGGGGCTATACTGAAGCTTTCTTT
NA,TRBV6-1,TRBJ1-5,TRBD1,CASTGQGTQPQHF,TGTGCCAGCACCGGACAGGGGACTCAGCCCCAGCATTTT
NA,TRBV6-5,TRBJ2-3,NA,CASRVGPSDTQYF,TGTGCCAGCCGCGTGGGCCCCTCAGATACGCAGTATTTT
NA,TRBV30,TRBJ1-2,NA,CAWVFGGTYGYTF,TGTGCCTGGGTTTTCGGGGGAACCTATGGCTACACCTTC
NA,TRBV30,TRBJ2-7,NA,CAWTHGGAGQYF,TGTGCCTGGACCCATGGGGGGGCAGGGCAGTACTTC
few,TRBV10-2,TRBJ1-2,NA,CASSTGYGYTF,TGCGCCAGCAGTACCGGCTATGGCTACACCTTC
NA,TRBV12-5,TRBJ1-5,TRBD1,CASGRGQGGNQPQHF,TGTGCTAGTGGCCGTGGACAGGGTGGCAATCAGCCCCAGCATTTT
NA,TRBV4-2,TRBJ1-3,NA,CASSRRDTVSGNTIYF,TGTGCCAGCAGCCGCCGGGACACCGTCTCTGGAAACACCATATATTTT
NA,TRBV5-1,TRBJ1-2,TRBD1,CASSMTGDGGDGYTF,TGCGCCAGCAGCATGACAGGGGACGGCGGGGATGGCTACACCTTC
NA,TRBV11-2,TRBJ2-7,NA,CASSPRGQTYEQYF,TGTGCCAGCAGCCCGCGGGGACAGACCTACGAGCAGTACTTC
NA,TRBV19,TRBJ2-1,TRBD1,CASSRDSPYNEQFF,TGTGCCAGTAGCCGGGACAGCCCATACAATGAGCAGTTCTTC
NA,TRBV12-5,TRBJ1-1,NA,CASGEDMNTEAFF,TGTGCTAGTGGGGAAGACATGAACACTGAAGCTTTCTTT
NA,TRBV10-2,TRBJ1-1,NA,CASSREIEAFF,TGCGCCAGCAGCCGAGAAATTGAAGCTTTCTTT